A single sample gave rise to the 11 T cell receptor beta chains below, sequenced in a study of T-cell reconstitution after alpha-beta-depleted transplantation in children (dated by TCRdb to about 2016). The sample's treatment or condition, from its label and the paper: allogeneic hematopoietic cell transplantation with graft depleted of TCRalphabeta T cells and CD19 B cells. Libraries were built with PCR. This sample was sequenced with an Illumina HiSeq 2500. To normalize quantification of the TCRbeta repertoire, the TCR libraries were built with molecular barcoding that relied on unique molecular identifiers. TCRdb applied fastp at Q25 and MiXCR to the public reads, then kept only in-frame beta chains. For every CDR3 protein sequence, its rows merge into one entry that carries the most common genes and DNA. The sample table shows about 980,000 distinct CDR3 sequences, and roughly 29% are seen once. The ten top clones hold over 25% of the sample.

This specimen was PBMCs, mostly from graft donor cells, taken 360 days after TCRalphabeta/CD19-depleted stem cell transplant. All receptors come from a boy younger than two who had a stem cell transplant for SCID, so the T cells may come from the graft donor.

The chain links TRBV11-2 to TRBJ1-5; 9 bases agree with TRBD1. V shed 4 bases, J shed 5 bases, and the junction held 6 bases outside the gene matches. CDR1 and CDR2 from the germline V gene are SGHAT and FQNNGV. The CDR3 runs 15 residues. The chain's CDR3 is CASSYGTGRDQPQHF. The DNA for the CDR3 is TGTGCCAGCAGCTACGGGACAGGGCGGGATCAGCCCCAGCATTTT.

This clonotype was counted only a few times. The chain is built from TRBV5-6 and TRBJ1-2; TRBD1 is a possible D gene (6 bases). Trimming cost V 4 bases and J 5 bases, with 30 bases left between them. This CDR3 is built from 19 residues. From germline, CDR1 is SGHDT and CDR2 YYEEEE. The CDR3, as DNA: TGTGCCAGCAGCAGACGACATGGGGGCGGGAGAGATAACGAATATGGCTACACCTTC. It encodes CASSRRHGGGRDNEYGYTF.

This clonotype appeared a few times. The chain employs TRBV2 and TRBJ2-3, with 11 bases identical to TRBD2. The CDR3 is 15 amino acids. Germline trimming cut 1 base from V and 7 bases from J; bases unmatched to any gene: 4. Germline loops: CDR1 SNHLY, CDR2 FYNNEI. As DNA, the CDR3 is TGTGCCAGCAGTGAAGACAGACTAGCGGGGTATACGCAGTATTTT. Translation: CASSEDRLAGYTQYF.

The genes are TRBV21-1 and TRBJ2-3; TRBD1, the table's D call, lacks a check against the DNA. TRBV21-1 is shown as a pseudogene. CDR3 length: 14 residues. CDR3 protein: CASSSAPSTDTQYF. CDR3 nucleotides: TGTGCCAGCAGCTCCGCCCCGAGCACAGATACGCAGTATTTT.

The chain's CDR3 is CSAGGLGTEAFF. In nucleotides, the CDR3 is TGCAGTGCTGGAGGATTGGGGACTGAAGCTTTCTTT. The chain links TRBV20-1 to TRBJ1-1; D gene ambiguous. Deletions cut 5 bases from V and 5 bases from J, with 12 bases between. Germline CDR1 and CDR2: DFQATT and SNEGSKA (reference sequence). The CDR3 runs 12 residues.

The CDR3 nucleotides are TGTGCCAGTAGTATAACAGCCAAAAACATTCAGTACTTC. Translated: CASSITAKNIQYF. The V call is TRBV19, the J call TRBJ2-4, with D hard to call. The CDR3 contains 13 residues. The V end was cut by 2 bases, the J end by 0 bases, with 2 bases between. Germline CDR1 reads LNHDA; CDR2 reads SQIVND (reference sequence).

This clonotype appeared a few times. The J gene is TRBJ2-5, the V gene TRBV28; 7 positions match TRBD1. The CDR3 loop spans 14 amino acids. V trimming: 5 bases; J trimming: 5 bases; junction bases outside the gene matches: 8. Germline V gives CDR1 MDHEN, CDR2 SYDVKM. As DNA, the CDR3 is TGTGCCAGCAGTACCCACAGGGGTTCGGAGACCCAGTACTTC. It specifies CASSTHRGSETQYF.

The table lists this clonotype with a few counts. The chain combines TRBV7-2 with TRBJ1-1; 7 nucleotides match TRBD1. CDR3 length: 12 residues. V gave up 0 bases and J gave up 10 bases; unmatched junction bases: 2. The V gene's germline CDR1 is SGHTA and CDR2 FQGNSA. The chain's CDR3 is CASSLADRAAFF. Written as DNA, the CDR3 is TGTGCCAGCAGCTTAGCCGACAGGGCAGCTTTCTTT.

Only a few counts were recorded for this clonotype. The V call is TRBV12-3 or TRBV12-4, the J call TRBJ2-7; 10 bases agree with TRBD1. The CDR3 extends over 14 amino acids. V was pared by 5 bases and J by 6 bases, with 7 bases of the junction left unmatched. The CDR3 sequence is CASSDLDRGSEQYF. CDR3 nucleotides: TGTGCCAGCAGTGACCTGGACAGGGGGAGCGAGCAGTACTTC.

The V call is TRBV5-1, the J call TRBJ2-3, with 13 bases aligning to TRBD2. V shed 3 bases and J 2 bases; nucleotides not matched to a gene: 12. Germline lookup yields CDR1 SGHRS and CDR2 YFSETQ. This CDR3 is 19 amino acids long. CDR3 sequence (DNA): TGCGCCAGCAGCTCCGGGACGAAACTAGCGGGGGGGATCACAGATACGCAGTATTTT. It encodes CASSSGTKLAGGITDTQYF.

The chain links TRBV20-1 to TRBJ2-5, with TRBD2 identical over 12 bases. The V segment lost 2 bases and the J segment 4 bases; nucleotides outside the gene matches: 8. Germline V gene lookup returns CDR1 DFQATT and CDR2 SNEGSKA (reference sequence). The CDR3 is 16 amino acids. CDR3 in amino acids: CSARTLLAGGTETQYF. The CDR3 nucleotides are TGCAGTGCTAGAACACTTCTAGCGGGGGGGACAGAGACCCAGTACTTC.